These T cell receptor beta chains were read from a single sample in a study of T cell responses to AZD1222 COVID-19 vaccine. Measured with immunoSEQ multiplex PCR; TCRdb has only the in-frame clones, and not every one. The sample has about 100,000 clones; 85% to 90% are singletons. The sample in question was peripheral blood, obtained on day 0 of AZD1222 vaccination. The receptors originated from an adult in good health. CDR3s include the opening cysteine and the closing phenylalanine or tryptophan. The D gene is left open where the match is weak. The size field is filled for only some rows; it gives once, few, many or a size class.

J gene: TRBJ1-2; clone size: large; D gene: -; V gene: TRBV7-9; CDR3 protein: CASSLSQGGDYGYTF; CDR3 DNA: TGTGCCAGCAGCTTATCGCAGGGAGGGGACTATGGCTACACCTTC
J gene: TRBJ1-4; clone size: -; D gene: TRBD1; V gene: TRBV9; CDR3 protein: CASSGSDRRGNEKLFF; CDR3 DNA: TGTGCCAGCAGCGGCTCGGACAGGAGGGGGAATGAAAAACTGTTTTTT
J gene: TRBJ1-5; clone size: -; D gene: TRBD1; V gene: TRBV28; CDR3 protein: CASSPPRQGGNQPQHF; CDR3 DNA: TGTGCCAGCAGTCCCCCCCGACAGGGCGGCAATCAGCCCCAGCATTTT
J gene: TRBJ1-6; clone size: few; D gene: TRBD1; V gene: TRBV27; CDR3 protein: CASSFSGTAYDSYNSPLHF; CDR3 DNA: TGTGCCAGCAGTTTCTCAGGGACAGCATATGACTCCTATAATTCACCCCTCCACTTT
J gene: TRBJ2-2; clone size: -; D gene: TRBD1; V gene: TRBV2; CDR3 protein: CASSPQGGDTGELFF; CDR3 DNA: TGTGCCAGCAGCCCACAGGGGGGAGACACCGGGGAGCTGTTTTTT
J gene: TRBJ1-1; clone size: -; D gene: -; V gene: TRBV2; CDR3 protein: CASSVMEGGTEAFF; CDR3 DNA: TGTGCCAGCAGTGTCATGGAGGGAGGCACTGAAGCTTTCTTT
J gene: TRBJ2-7; clone size: -; D gene: TRBD1; V gene: TRBV4-1; CDR3 protein: CASSQGQGDNEQYF; CDR3 DNA: TGCGCCAGCAGCCAGGGACAGGGGGATAACGAGCAGTACTTC
J gene: TRBJ1-6; clone size: -; D gene: TRBD1; V gene: TRBV11-2; CDR3 protein: CASSLGQGISPLHF; CDR3 DNA: TGTGCCAGCAGCTTAGGACAGGGAATCTCACCCCTCCACTTT
J gene: TRBJ2-7; clone size: -; D gene: -; V gene: TRBV3-1/TRBV3-2; CDR3 protein: CASSQLSGDEQYF; CDR3 DNA: TGTGCCAGCAGCCAACTCTCGGGGGACGAGCAGTACTTC
J gene: TRBJ2-7; clone size: -; D gene: TRBD2; V gene: TRBV19; CDR3 protein: CASSRSGGAYEQYF; CDR3 DNA: TGTGCCAGTAGTCGAAGCGGGGGGGCCTACGAGCAGTACTTC
J gene: TRBJ2-1; clone size: -; D gene: -; V gene: TRBV9; CDR3 protein: CASSVVLGNEQFF; CDR3 DNA: TGTGCCAGCAGCGTAGTGCTCGGGAATGAGCAGTTCTTC
J gene: TRBJ2-7; clone size: -; D gene: -; V gene: TRBV5-1; CDR3 protein: CASSLAGSSYEQYF; CDR3 DNA: TGCGCCAGCAGCTTGGCAGGGAGCTCCTACGAGCAGTACTTC
J gene: TRBJ2-5; clone size: -; D gene: -; V gene: TRBV3-1/TRBV3-2; CDR3 protein: CASSQVPQETQYF; CDR3 DNA: TGTGCCAGCAGCCAAGTACCACAAGAGACCCAGTACTTC
J gene: TRBJ2-7; clone size: -; D gene: -; V gene: TRBV6-4; CDR3 protein: CASSDRAKVGKAYEQYF; CDR3 DNA: TGTGCCAGCAGTGACCGCGCCAAGGTGGGGAAAGCCTACGAGCAGTACTTC
J gene: TRBJ2-1; clone size: -; D gene: -; V gene: TRBV19; CDR3 protein: CASSIAGPHNEQFF; CDR3 DNA: TGTGCCAGTAGTATTGCGGGGCCGCACAATGAGCAGTTCTTC
J gene: TRBJ1-1; clone size: -; D gene: -; V gene: TRBV11-1; CDR3 protein: CASSFGGGITEAFF; CDR3 DNA: TGTGCCAGCAGCTTTGGCGGGGGGATTACTGAAGCTTTCTTT